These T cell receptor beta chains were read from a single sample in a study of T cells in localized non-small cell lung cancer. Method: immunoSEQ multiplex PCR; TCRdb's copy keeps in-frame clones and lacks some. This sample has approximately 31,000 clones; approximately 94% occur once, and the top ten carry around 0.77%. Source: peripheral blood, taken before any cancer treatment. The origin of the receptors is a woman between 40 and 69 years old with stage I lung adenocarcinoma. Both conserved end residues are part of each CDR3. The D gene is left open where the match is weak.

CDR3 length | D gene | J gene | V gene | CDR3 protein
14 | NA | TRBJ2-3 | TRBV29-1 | CSVGSGRRTDTQYF
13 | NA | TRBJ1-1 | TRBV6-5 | CASSYEMNTEAFF
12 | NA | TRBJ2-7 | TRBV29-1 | CSVAYRDYEQYF
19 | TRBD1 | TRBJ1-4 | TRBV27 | CASSLSQMTGVATNEKLFF
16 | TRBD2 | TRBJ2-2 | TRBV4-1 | CASSLLAGGPTGELFF
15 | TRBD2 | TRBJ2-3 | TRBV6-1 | CASSEGLGSTDTQYF
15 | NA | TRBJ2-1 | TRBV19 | CASSIRKQEINEQFF
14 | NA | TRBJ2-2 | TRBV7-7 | CASSATRNTGELFF
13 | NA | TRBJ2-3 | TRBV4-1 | CASSLTGVDTQYF
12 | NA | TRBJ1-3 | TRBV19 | CASSKTGNTIYF
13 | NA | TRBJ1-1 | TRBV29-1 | CSVSEGVGTEAFF
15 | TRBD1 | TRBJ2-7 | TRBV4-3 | CASSAGRGLTYEQYF
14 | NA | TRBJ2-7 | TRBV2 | CASSEGPAPYEQYF
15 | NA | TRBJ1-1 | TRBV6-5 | CASSLLPDGNTEAFF
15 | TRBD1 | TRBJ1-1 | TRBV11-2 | CASSLDGTGYTEAFF
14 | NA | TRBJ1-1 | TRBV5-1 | CASSLDRPNTEAFF
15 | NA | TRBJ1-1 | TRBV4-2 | CASSQDGMRTRGAFF
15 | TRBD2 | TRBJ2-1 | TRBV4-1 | CASRPFGRGSNEQFF
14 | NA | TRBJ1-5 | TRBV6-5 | CASSPDRSPQPQHF
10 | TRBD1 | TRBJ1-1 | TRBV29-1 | CSGGQGEAFF
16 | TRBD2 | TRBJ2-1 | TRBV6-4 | CASSDSGTSGFDEQFF
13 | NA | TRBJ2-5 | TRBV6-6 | CASNKEIQETQYF
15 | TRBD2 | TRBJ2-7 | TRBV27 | CASSFYGRPFYEQYF
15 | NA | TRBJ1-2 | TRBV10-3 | CAISDRLGLAYGYTF
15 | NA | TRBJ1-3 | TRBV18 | CASSPIHISGNTIYF
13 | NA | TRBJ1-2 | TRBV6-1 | CASSADSLGGYTF
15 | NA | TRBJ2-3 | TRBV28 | CASSSLSRVGDTQYF
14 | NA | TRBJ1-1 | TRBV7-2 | CASSPRGTSTEAFF
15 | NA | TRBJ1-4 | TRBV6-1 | CASSEFVGRGEKLFF
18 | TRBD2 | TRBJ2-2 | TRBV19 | CASKPFNSGARNTGELFF
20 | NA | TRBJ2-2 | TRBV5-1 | CASSLGQHGAPRRSTGELFF
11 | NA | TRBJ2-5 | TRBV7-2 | CASSFSETQYF
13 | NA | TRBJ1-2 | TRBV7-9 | CASSRTGFDGYTF
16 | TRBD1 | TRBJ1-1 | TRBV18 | CASSPQGTGANTEAFF
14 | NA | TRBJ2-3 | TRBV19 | CASRTGTSTDTQYF
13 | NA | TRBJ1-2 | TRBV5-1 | CASSLGGMDGYTF
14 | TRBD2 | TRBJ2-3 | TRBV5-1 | CASAPRGTVDTQYF
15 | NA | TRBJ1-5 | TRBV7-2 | CASSLAGGANQPQHF
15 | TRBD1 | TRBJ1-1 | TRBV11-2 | CASSPSGQRNTEAFF
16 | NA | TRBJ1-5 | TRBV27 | CASIHPPSGSNQPQHF
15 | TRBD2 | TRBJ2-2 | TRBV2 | CASSEGLAGDGELFF
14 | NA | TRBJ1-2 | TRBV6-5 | CASSEGPFGYGYTF
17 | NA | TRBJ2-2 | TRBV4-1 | CASSQVVMGAGTGELFF
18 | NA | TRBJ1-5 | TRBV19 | CASSIDGYTGRRNQPQHF
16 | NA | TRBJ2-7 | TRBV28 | CASSLPSGINSYEQYF
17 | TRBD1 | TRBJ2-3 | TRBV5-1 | CASSLIVQGDSTDTQYF
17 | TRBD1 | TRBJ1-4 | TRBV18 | CASSPVTRTGFNEKLFF
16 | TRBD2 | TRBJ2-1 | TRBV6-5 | CASSYKTSGRRNEQFF
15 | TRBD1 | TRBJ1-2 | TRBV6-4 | CASSETGGKSYGYTF
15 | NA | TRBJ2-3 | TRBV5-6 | CASSLVWRNTDTQYF
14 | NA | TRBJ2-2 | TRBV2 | CASSSRANTGELFF
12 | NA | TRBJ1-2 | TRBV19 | CASSGQQYGYTF
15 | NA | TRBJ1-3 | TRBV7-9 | CASSASNVPGNTIYF
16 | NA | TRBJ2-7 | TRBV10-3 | CAISESALTPPYEQYF
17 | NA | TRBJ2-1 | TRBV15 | CATSRDRTRPAIDEQFF